This record looks at one TCR beta chain sequence and its context. The antigen is unknown. The source of the sample is a study of T cell clonotyping in hematopoietic cell transplantation. CDR1 SGHNT and CDR2 YYREEE come from the germline V gene (reference sequence). The CDR3 is 13 amino acids. V trimming: 3 bases; J trimming: 3 bases; junction bases outside the gene matches: 0. Findings of the study overall: Higher Inverse Simpson Index values in graft donor and pretransplant recipient predicted broader posttransplant TCR diversity.

Sequencing used immunoSEQ multiplex PCR; TCRdb keeps in-frame clones, though not all of them. The table has 15,000 to 20,000 clones, under 85% seen once. V gene TRBV5-4 combines with J gene TRBJ2-5; 9 nucleotides line up with TRBD1. The receptor's source is a man aged 60-69 years in good health. Some clones in this sample may be carry-over from other donors' samples. Sequencing input: peripheral blood mononuclear cells. CDR3 in DNA: TGTGCCAGCAGCTGGACAGGGGAAGAGACCCAGTACTTC. Translating gives CASSWTGEETQYF.